These 7 T cell receptor beta chains came from one sample sequenced in a study of T cell responses to AZD1222 COVID-19 vaccine. Sequencing used immunoSEQ multiplex PCR; TCRdb keeps in-frame clones, though not all of them. The sample has about 160,000 clones; 85% to 95% are singletons. The sample in question was peripheral blood, obtained on day 0 of AZD1222 vaccination. The origin of the receptors is an adult in good health.

This sequence joins TRBV5-1 and TRBJ2-1; D call uncertain. This CDR3 is 12 amino acids long. V lost 3 bases, J lost 3 bases, and 4 bases lay in between. Germline assignment: CDR1 SGHRS and CDR2 YFSETQ. The CDR3 bases are TGCGCCAGCAGCTGGAACTACAATGAGCAGTTCTTC. Translation gives CASSWNYNEQFF.

The chain carries TRBV7-2 and TRBJ1-6; 9 nucleotides agree with TRBD1. This CDR3 is 17 amino acids long. Germline V gene data show CDR1 as SGHTA and CDR2 as FQGNSA. J lost 5 bases, V lost 0 bases, and 5 bases had no gene match. CDR3 sequence (DNA): TGTGCCAGCAGCTTAGCCCTGACAGGGGGAAATAATTCACCCCTCCACTTT. It translates to CASSLALTGGNNSPLHF.

The J gene is TRBJ2-3, the V gene TRBV5-6, with TRBD1 matching 7 bases. The trim removed 4 bases at V and 1 base at J, leaving 12 bases unmatched. This CDR3 spans 17 amino acids. CDR1 is SGHDT and CDR2 is YYEEEE in the germline V gene. CDR3 protein: CASSPFVRGKRTDTQYF. The CDR3 nucleotides are TGTGCCAGCAGCCCATTTGTCAGGGGGAAGCGCACAGATACGCAGTATTTT.

This clone came up once. Additional DNA sequences in this sample encode the identical CDR3. This chain connects TRBV5-1 to TRBJ1-3; unclear D gene. The V end was cut by 4 bases, the J end by 7 bases, with 12 bases between. CDR3 length equals 13 residues. Germline V gene sequence: CDR1 SGHRS, CDR2 YFSETQ. For the CDR3, the DNA is TGCGCCAGCAGCCCAGGAACGGGCAACACCATATATTTT. Amino acid sequence: CASSPGTGNTIYF.

The V gene is TRBV6-2 or TRBV6-3, the J gene TRBJ2-3, with TRBD1 matching over 7 bases. Germline lookup yields CDR1 MNHEY and CDR2 SVGEGT. With 5 bases clipped from V and 0 bases from J, the junction kept 11 bases outside the gene matches. The CDR3 has 17 residues. The CDR3 coding sequence is TGTGCCAGCAGTCCCAGGACAGGAACAGCTAGCACAGATACGCAGTATTTT. Translating it yields CASSPRTGTASTDTQYF.

CDR3 amino acids: CASSQEGTRGPYNEQFF. CDR3 DNA: TGCGCCAGCAGCCAAGAAGGGACCAGGGGGCCTTACAATGAGCAGTTCTTC. The chain couples TRBV4-1 to TRBJ2-1; TRBD1 matches at 8 bases. In germline, CDR1 is MGHRA, CDR2 YSYEKL. V gave up 0 bases and J gave up 4 bases; unmatched junction bases: 8. The CDR3 spans 17 residues.

The chain joins TRBV3-1 (or the pseudogene TRBV3-2) to TRBJ1-6, with D perhaps TRBD1 (5 bases). Trimming left V 1 base short and J 3 bases short, with 19 bases between. CDR1 and CDR2 (germline): LGHDT, YNNKEL (reference sequence). The CDR3 runs 19 residues. Here the CDR3 reads CASSQAHGAVGVYNSPLHF. DNA for the CDR3: TGTGCCAGCAGCCAAGCCCACGGGGCGGTAGGCGTCTATAATTCACCCCTCCACTTT.